This is a list of T cell receptor beta chains from one sample in a study. TCRdb ran MiXCR on the 5' RACE reads and lists one entry per CDR3 protein. The data show fewer than 75,000 distinct CDR3 sequences, 26% seen once. Sequences were obtained from tumor-infiltrating Tregs sorted from the breast tumor. The receptors shown here come from a female donor with breast cancer. CDR3s include the opening cysteine and the closing phenylalanine or tryptophan. D genes are given only for firm matches. Not all rows give a size; the values are once, few, many and, for expanded clones, a class.

cdr3_length | clone_size | j_call | v_call | d_call | cdr3_aa | cdr3_nt
15 | few | TRBJ1-5 | TRBV6-5 | NA | CASSRAGSDDQPQHF | TGTGCCAGCAGCAGGGCGGGGAGTGACGATCAGCCCCAGCATTTT
15 | NA | TRBJ2-1 | TRBV5-1 | TRBD2 | CASSLEGLAGREQFF | TGCGCCAGCAGCTTGGAGGGACTAGCGGGACGCGAGCAGTTCTTC
17 | few | TRBJ2-3 | TRBV6-5 | TRBD1 | CASSPGGSGEYTDTQYF | TGTGCCAGCAGCCCAGGGGGCTCCGGGGAATACACAGATACGCAGTATTTT
18 | few | TRBJ2-1 | TRBV5-5 | TRBD2 | CASSLTGTSGGALVEQFF | TGTGCCAGCAGCTTGACCGGGACTAGCGGGGGGGCGTTGGTTGAGCAGTTCTTC
15 | NA | TRBJ1-6 | TRBV27 | TRBD1 | CASSTGGTRNSPLHF | TGTGCCAGCAGTACAGGGGGCACTCGGAATTCACCCCTCCACTTT
17 | many | TRBJ1-2 | TRBV5-1 | NA | CASSYGTPGRINYGYTF | TGCGCCAGCAGCTATGGCACCCCCGGCCGGATAAACTATGGCTACACCTTC
13 | few | TRBJ1-2 | TRBV6-2/TRBV6-3 | NA | CASSSGDRYGYTF | TGTGCCAGCAGTTCAGGGGACCGCTATGGCTACACCTTC
13 | NA | TRBJ2-7 | TRBV29-1 | TRBD1 | CSGGTASPYEQYF | TGCAGCGGTGGGACAGCTTCTCCTTACGAGCAGTACTTC
15 | many | TRBJ2-3 | TRBV5-5 | NA | CASSLVGAEADTQYF | TGTGCCAGCAGCTTGGTGGGGGCAGAGGCAGATACGCAGTATTTT
12 | many | TRBJ2-5 | TRBV20-1 | NA | CSVSGPKETQYF | TGCAGTGTTTCCGGGCCAAAAGAGACCCAGTACTTC
13 | NA | TRBJ2-3 | TRBV6-6 | NA | CASSTVGADTQYF | TGTGCCAGCAGTACCGTCGGGGCAGATACGCAGTATTTT
13 | few | TRBJ2-1 | TRBV7-3 | NA | CASSLQSDNEQFF | TGTGCCAGCAGCTTACAGAGCGATAATGAGCAGTTCTTC
17 | NA | TRBJ1-1 | TRBV7-8 | NA | CASSSKRGSGRNTEAFF | TGTGCCAGCAGCTCCAAACGGGGATCAGGGAGGAACACTGAAGCTTTCTTT
15 | NA | TRBJ2-5 | TRBV5-5 | NA | CASSPQSVHQETQYF | TGTGCCAGCAGCCCCCAGTCGGTCCACCAAGAGACCCAGTACTTC
15 | NA | TRBJ2-5 | TRBV28 | NA | CASSESQGGKETQYF | TGTGCCAGCAGCGAATCACAGGGTGGGAAAGAGACCCAGTACTTC
16 | many | TRBJ2-7 | TRBV27 | TRBD1 | CASSFTGTGFSYEQYF | TGTGCCAGCAGTTTCACCGGGACAGGCTTCTCCTACGAGCAGTACTTC
18 | NA | TRBJ1-1 | TRBV2 | TRBD1 | CASMPYLGQGGMNTEAFF | TGTGCCAGCATGCCCTATCTTGGACAGGGGGGGATGAACACTGAAGCTTTCTTT
14 | NA | TRBJ1-2 | TRBV6-5 | TRBD1 | CASRPTGGNYGYTF | TGTGCCAGCAGACCGACAGGGGGCAACTATGGCTACACCTTC
14 | many | TRBJ1-1 | TRBV7-2 | NA | CASILQTVNTEAFF | TGTGCCAGCATCCTGCAAACCGTAAACACTGAAGCTTTCTTT
13 | many | TRBJ2-5 | TRBV5-1 | NA | CASSPLNQETQYF | TGCGCCAGCAGCCCGCTTAACCAAGAGACCCAGTACTTC
16 | few | TRBJ2-1 | TRBV4-2 | TRBD2 | CASSQFAGEGYNEQFF | TGTGCCAGCAGCCAGTTTGCGGGAGAGGGGTACAATGAGCAGTTCTTC
15 | many | TRBJ2-1 | TRBV5-5 | TRBD2 | CASQVAGLSYNEQFF | TGTGCCAGTCAGGTAGCGGGCCTCTCCTACAATGAGCAGTTCTTC
14 | NA | TRBJ2-1 | TRBV6-2/TRBV6-3 | NA | CASTVDSILNEQFF | TGTGCCAGCACCGTGGACAGTATTCTCAATGAGCAGTTCTTC
15 | few | TRBJ2-1 | TRBV4-2 | TRBD1 | CASSPVSGQNNEQFF | TGTGCCAGCAGCCCCGTTTCGGGACAGAACAATGAGCAGTTCTTC
13 | NA | TRBJ2-7 | TRBV6-2/TRBV6-3 | NA | CASTEGFNYEQYF | TGTGCCAGCACGGAAGGGTTTAACTACGAGCAGTACTTC
16 | few | TRBJ2-3 | TRBV9 | TRBD2 | CASSGVAGGSTDTQYF | TGTGCCAGCAGCGGGGTAGCGGGGGGAAGCACAGATACGCAGTATTTT
15 | many | TRBJ2-7 | TRBV3-1 | TRBD2 | CASSPRLAGPYEQYF | TGTGCCAGCAGCCCCCGACTAGCGGGGCCCTACGAGCAGTACTTC
15 | few | TRBJ1-1 | TRBV6-2/TRBV6-3 | NA | CASSYLRRQNTEAFF | TGTGCCAGCAGTTACCTCCGCAGGCAGAACACTGAAGCTTTCTTT
14 | NA | TRBJ2-3 | TRBV5-4 | NA | CASGKTSGQGTQYF | TGTGCCAGCGGCAAGACATCGGGTCAAGGCACGCAGTATTTT
17 | NA | TRBJ2-7 | TRBV6-1 | NA | CASSESKGWSGSYEQYF | TGTGCCAGCAGTGAATCCAAGGGTTGGAGTGGCTCCTACGAGCAGTACTTC
15 | few | TRBJ1-1 | TRBV3-1 | TRBD1 | CASSLRQGSNTEAFF | TGTGCCAGCAGCCTAAGACAGGGGAGCAACACTGAAGCTTTCTTT
12 | NA | TRBJ1-3 | TRBV3-1 | NA | CASSQDFHTIYF | TGTGCCAGCAGCCAAGATTTCCACACCATATATTTT
15 | few | TRBJ2-1 | TRBV4-3 | NA | CASSQSFRGTDEQFF | TGCGCCAGCAGCCAGTCGTTTAGAGGTACCGATGAGCAGTTCTTC
14 | NA | TRBJ2-7 | TRBV7-2 | NA | CASRSDRTSYEQYF | TGTGCCAGTAGATCCGACAGAACCTCCTACGAGCAGTACTTC
13 | few | TRBJ1-5 | TRBV2 | NA | CASSEIGNQPQHF | TGTGCCAGTTCGGAGATAGGCAATCAGCCCCAGCATTTT
15 | NA | TRBJ1-2 | TRBV3-1 | NA | CASSPSYGTNYGYTF | TGTGCCAGCAGCCCCTCATACGGGACTAACTATGGCTACACCTTC
13 | few | TRBJ1-2 | TRBV28 | NA | CASSNGGGYGYTF | TGTGCCAGCTCAAACGGGGGGGGATATGGCTACACCTTC
12 | few | TRBJ2-1 | TRBV5-1 | NA | CASRVANDEQFF | TGCGCCAGCAGGGTTGCGAACGATGAGCAGTTCTTC
13 | many | TRBJ2-1 | TRBV7-2 | NA | CASAWRGYNEQFF | TGTGCCAGCGCATGGCGGGGTTACAATGAGCAGTTCTTC
14 | few | TRBJ2-5 | TRBV28 | NA | CASRRSPGEETQYF | TGTGCCAGCAGACGCAGCCCAGGGGAAGAGACCCAGTACTTC
13 | NA | TRBJ2-7 | TRBV5-1 | NA | CASSLATGSEQYF | TGCGCCAGCAGCTTGGCTACGGGGAGCGAGCAGTACTTC
16 | few | TRBJ2-2 | TRBV5-1 | TRBD1 | CASGQDIITNTGELFF | TGCGCCAGCGGACAGGATATCATCACGAACACCGGGGAGCTGTTTTTT
16 | NA | TRBJ1-6 | TRBV4-3 | NA | CASSQDGGSGNSPLHF | TGCGCCAGCAGCCAAGATGGGGGTTCTGGCAATTCACCCCTCCACTTT
13 | few | TRBJ2-5 | TRBV7-6 | NA | CASSQRHGETQYF | TGTGCCAGCAGCCAAAGGCATGGGGAGACCCAGTACTTC
13 | NA | TRBJ1-6 | TRBV3-1 | NA | CASSGRGDSPLHF | TGTGCCAGCAGCGGCCGTGGGGACTCACCCCTCCACTTT
13 | few | TRBJ1-1 | TRBV2 | NA | CASGQSENTEAFF | TGTGCCAGTGGACAGTCTGAGAACACTGAAGCTTTCTTT
14 | NA | TRBJ1-1 | TRBV20-1 | TRBD1 | CSAREGQRNTEAFF | TGCAGTGCTAGAGAGGGACAGAGGAACACTGAAGCTTTCTTT
17 | many | TRBJ2-1 | TRBV9 | TRBD2 | CASSVAVAGGTYNEQFF | TGTGCCAGCAGCGTCGCGGTAGCGGGAGGCACCTACAATGAGCAGTTCTTC
14 | few | TRBJ1-1 | TRBV20-1 | NA | CSASRPDPNTEAFF | TGCAGTGCTAGCAGGCCAGACCCGAACACTGAAGCTTTCTTT
13 | NA | TRBJ1-4 | TRBV7-9 | NA | CASRHPLREELFF | TGTGCCAGCAGACACCCGCTTAGGGAAGAACTGTTTTTT
14 | NA | TRBJ2-3 | TRBV7-2 | TRBD1 | CASSKRTGTDTQYF | TGTGCCAGCAGCAAAAGGACAGGGACGGATACGCAGTATTTT
16 | NA | TRBJ2-7 | TRBV12-3/TRBV12-4 | NA | CASSYGVAGTGYEQYF | TGTGCCAGCAGTTATGGAGTGGCAGGGACGGGTTACGAGCAGTACTTC
14 | NA | TRBJ2-3 | TRBV15 | NA | CATSSGLVSDTQYF | TGTGCCACCAGCAGCGGTTTGGTCTCAGATACGCAGTATTTT